Included here is one T cell receptor beta chain sequence, with context. The entry originates in a study of Ad26.COV2.S vaccination and SARS-CoV-2 variants. This CDR3 is 12 amino acids long. Germline values: CDR1 MNHEY, CDR2 SMNVEV (reference sequence). V dropped 3 bases and J dropped 15; count of bases not matched to a gene: 5. The protocol was immunoSEQ multiplex PCR, while the TCRdb copy is restricted to in-frame clones and leaves out a portion. The table lists about 420,000 clones, approximately 88% of them singletons. Treatment of the sample: roughly 18 received Ad26.COV2.S at low or high dose, single or two shots; a few received placebo; per-sample allocation not given. After the first vaccine or placebo injection, samples were drawn on day 63.

This sequence originates from a person between 18 and 59 years old who received the Ad26.COV2.S COVID-19 vaccine or a placebo. The V gene is TRBV27, the J gene TRBJ2-1; 10 bases line up with TRBD1. Here the sequenced sample was peripheral blood, taken in a trial of Ad26.COV2.S vaccine versus placebo. The CDR3 nucleotides are TGTGCCAGCAGTTTCCGACAGGGGGCTGTGTTCTTC. Translating it yields CASSFRQGAVFF.